The rows below give T cell receptor beta chains drawn from one sample of a study of cytomegalovirus exposure and HLA in healthy donors. Produced via immunoSEQ multiplex PCR; TCRdb's table is partial and in-frame only. The data hold about 170,000 clones, with 85% observed a single time. The source material was PBMCs. Receptors originate from a man aged 25-45 years in good health and CMV-seropositive. The CDR3 runs from the conserved cysteine through the conserved F or W. A D gene is named only where the DNA matches it firmly. Not every row has a clone size; where given, it reads once, few, many or a size class.

j_call: TRBJ2-3
v_call: TRBV4-1
clone_size: .
cdr3_length: 18
d_call: .
cdr3_aa: CASSQEEVGALFTDTQYF
cdr3_nt: TGCGCCAGCAGCCAAGAAGAGGTAGGGGCCCTATTCACAGATACGCAGTATTTT

j_call: TRBJ1-2
v_call: TRBV29-1
clone_size: .
cdr3_length: 12
d_call: TRBD1
cdr3_aa: CSGGQGDYGYTF
cdr3_nt: TGCAGCGGGGGACAGGGTGACTATGGCTACACCTTC

j_call: TRBJ2-5
v_call: TRBV2
clone_size: few
cdr3_length: 15
d_call: .
cdr3_aa: CASSTASGAQETQYF
cdr3_nt: TGTGCCAGCAGTACAGCGTCAGGGGCACAGGAGACCCAGTACTTC

j_call: TRBJ2-1
v_call: TRBV11-1
clone_size: .
cdr3_length: 18
d_call: TRBD2
cdr3_aa: CASSPWRGHSGSTNEQFF
cdr3_nt: TGTGCCAGCAGCCCTTGGCGAGGCCATAGCGGGAGTACCAATGAGCAGTTCTTC

j_call: TRBJ2-3
v_call: TRBV4-1
clone_size: .
cdr3_length: 17
d_call: TRBD1
cdr3_aa: CASSLGTGERLSDTQYF
cdr3_nt: TGCGCCAGCAGCCTGGGGACAGGGGAGAGGTTAAGCGATACGCAGTATTTT

j_call: TRBJ2-2
v_call: TRBV27
clone_size: .
cdr3_length: 14
d_call: TRBD2
cdr3_aa: CASRGLAVTGELFF
cdr3_nt: TGTGCCAGCAGGGGACTAGCGGTCACCGGGGAGCTGTTTTTT

j_call: TRBJ2-7
v_call: TRBV11-3
clone_size: .
cdr3_length: 13
d_call: TRBD2
cdr3_aa: CASSSGSPYEQYF
cdr3_nt: TGTGCCAGCAGTAGCGGGTCCCCCTACGAGCAGTACTTC

j_call: TRBJ1-5
v_call: TRBV7-2
clone_size: .
cdr3_length: 14
d_call: TRBD1
cdr3_aa: CASSLADRGRPQHF
cdr3_nt: TGTGCCAGCAGCTTAGCGGACAGGGGGCGGCCCCAGCATTTT

j_call: TRBJ2-5
v_call: TRBV6-5
clone_size: .
cdr3_length: 15
d_call: TRBD2
cdr3_aa: CASSSIGPGREIQYF
cdr3_nt: TGTGCCAGCAGTTCCATCGGGCCGGGGCGGGAGATCCAGTACTTC

j_call: TRBJ2-1
v_call: TRBV19
clone_size: .
cdr3_length: 16
d_call: .
cdr3_aa: CASTSDRMSSYNEQFF
cdr3_nt: TGTGCCAGTACCTCAGACAGGATGAGCTCCTACAATGAGCAGTTCTTC

j_call: TRBJ2-3
v_call: TRBV18
clone_size: .
cdr3_length: 15
d_call: TRBD2
cdr3_aa: CASSLAGGPPDTQYF
cdr3_nt: TGTGCCAGCTCACTAGCGGGAGGGCCGCCAGATACGCAGTATTTT

j_call: TRBJ2-4
v_call: TRBV5-1
clone_size: .
cdr3_length: 15
d_call: TRBD2
cdr3_aa: CASSPGWGGEDIQYF
cdr3_nt: TGCGCCAGCAGCCCTGGTTGGGGGGGGGAGGACATTCAGTACTTC

j_call: TRBJ2-1
v_call: TRBV11-3
clone_size: .
cdr3_length: 16
d_call: TRBD2
cdr3_aa: CASSYQLAGVYNEQFF
cdr3_nt: TGTGCCAGCAGCTACCAACTAGCGGGAGTGTACAATGAGCAGTTCTTC

j_call: TRBJ2-1
v_call: TRBV21-1
clone_size: .
cdr3_length: 15
d_call: .
cdr3_aa: CASSNRDRAYNEQFF
cdr3_nt: TGTGCCAGCAGCAACCGGGACAGGGCCTACAATGAGCAGTTCTTC

j_call: TRBJ2-7
v_call: TRBV19
clone_size: few
cdr3_length: 15
d_call: TRBD2
cdr3_aa: CASSPTSGSSYEQYF
cdr3_nt: TGTGCCAGTAGCCCTACTAGCGGAAGCTCCTACGAGCAGTACTTC

j_call: TRBJ2-1
v_call: TRBV4-3
clone_size: .
cdr3_length: 14
d_call: .
cdr3_aa: CASSPGGFLDEQFF
cdr3_nt: TGCGCCAGCAGCCCGGGTGGGTTTTTGGATGAGCAGTTCTTC

j_call: TRBJ1-5
v_call: TRBV6-1
clone_size: .
cdr3_length: 15
d_call: .
cdr3_aa: CASSSTGTSNQPQHF
cdr3_nt: TGTGCCAGCAGTTCTACAGGTACGAGCAATCAGCCCCAGCATTTT

j_call: TRBJ1-2
v_call: TRBV5-5
clone_size: .
cdr3_length: 13
d_call: .
cdr3_aa: CASSPTLGYGYTF
cdr3_nt: TGTGCCAGCAGCCCTACGCTAGGCTATGGCTACACCTTC

j_call: TRBJ1-6
v_call: TRBV5-4
clone_size: .
cdr3_length: 15
d_call: TRBD1
cdr3_aa: CASSLWTGSDSPLHF
cdr3_nt: TGTGCCAGCAGCTTGTGGACAGGGTCTGACTCACCCCTCCACTTT

j_call: TRBJ1-4
v_call: TRBV14
clone_size: once
cdr3_length: 13
d_call: .
cdr3_aa: CASSQAGFEKLFF
cdr3_nt: TGTGCCAGCAGCCAAGCAGGTTTCGAAAAACTGTTTTTT

j_call: TRBJ2-5
v_call: TRBV2
clone_size: .
cdr3_length: 12
d_call: TRBD2
cdr3_aa: CASTLARETQYF
cdr3_nt: TGTGCCAGCACACTAGCGAGAGAGACCCAGTACTTC

j_call: TRBJ2-7
v_call: TRBV19
clone_size: .
cdr3_length: 15
d_call: .
cdr3_aa: CASSIDWAGDYEQYF
cdr3_nt: TGTGCCAGTAGTATAGACTGGGCAGGGGATTACGAGCAGTACTTC